This T cell receptor beta chain originates from a study of blood T cells in healthy people across ages. The sample holds a few counts of this clonotype. Its antigen is as yet unknown. Study-level points and caveats: Higher diversity and more naive CD4+ cells were features of long-lived donors, compared to aged donors.

Using a J-beta primer mix together with a sample-barcoded 5' primer, a second PCR was run for roughly 6 to 12 cycles. Each of the samples gave a minimum of 3 million paired-end reads that contained CDR3. TCRdb redid the calling of the 5' RACE reads with MiXCR, one entry per CDR3 protein. The data contain some 760,000 distinct CDR3 sequences, roughly 25% of them singletons. CDR1 and CDR2 (germline): SGHAT, FQNNGV. The CDR3 has 16 amino acids. Deletions cut 2 bases from V and 5 bases from J, with 18 bases between. The same sample was also used in a study of T cells of mothers and their children. That source adds: All donors were healthy and Caucasian; they were a few mothers and their six children.

Sequenced input: blood. The receptor's source is a boy aged 5-17 years in good health. The chain has TRBV11-2 and TRBJ2-5, with D possibly being TRBD1 (5 bases). CDR3: CASSLSAGLSGETQYF. The CDR3 nucleotides read TGTGCCAGCAGCTTATCGGCAGGGCTTTCAGGGGAGACCCAGTACTTC.